This T cell receptor beta chain comes out of a study of T cell responses to AZD1222 COVID-19 vaccine. Study-wide points: In a largely white British group with more females than males, clonal diversity was possibly underestimated. Seropositive at baseline were only a handful of AZD1222 recipients.

This clone was recorded once. Its antigen is still unknown. The CDR3 spans 14 residues. Trimming left V 6 bases short and J 2 bases short, with 15 bases between. CDR1 SGHDT and CDR2 YYEEEE come from the germline V gene. Generated by immunoSEQ multiplex PCR, the TCRdb table keeps only in-frame clones and is missing some. Among about 150,000 clones listed, 90% were seen once. The source was peripheral blood, collected on day 0 of AZD1222 vaccination. This TCR was sampled from an adult in good health. The chain combines TRBV5-6 with TRBJ2-7; D might be TRBD1 (5 bases). CDR3 coding DNA: TGTGCCAGCAAGCTCCCGACAGACCCCTACGAGCAGTACTTC. Translation gives CASKLPTDPYEQYF. The complete variable domain, with remaining parts taken from reference TRBV5-6 and TRBJ2-7, reads DAGVTQSPTHLIKTRGQQVTLRCSPKSGHDTVSWYQQALGQGPQFIFQYYEEEERQRGNFPDRFSGHQFPNYSSELNVNALLLGDSALYLCASKLPTDPYEQYFGPGTRLTVT.